These T cell receptor beta chains were read from a single sample in a study of blood T cells in healthy people across ages. Via MiXCR, TCRdb re-called the 5' RACE reads, giving one row per CDR3 protein. The sample holds around 1,900,000 distinct CDR3 sequences; about 39% are singletons and the top ten take 23%. Sequencing input: blood. All receptors come from a human donor in good health. The CDR3 runs from the conserved cysteine through the conserved F or W. A D gene is named only where the DNA matches it firmly. A clone size is listed for some rows: how often the clone was seen (once, few, many), or a class if it is expanded.

TRBV5-5	TRBD1	-	TRBJ2-7	CASSFSVTGGVAYEQYF	TGTGCCAGCAGCTTCAGTGTCACAGGGGGAGTAGCCTACGAGCAGTACTTC
TRBV7-2	TRBD1	-	TRBJ1-5	CASSSSGTGGRKYQPQHF	TGTGCCAGCAGCTCTAGCGGGACAGGGGGCAGGAAATATCAGCCCCAGCATTTT
TRBV6-2/TRBV6-3	-	-	TRBJ2-2	CASSSEAVFPGELFF	TGTGCCAGCAGTTCAGAGGCCGTATTCCCCGGGGAGCTGTTTTTT
TRBV12-3/TRBV12-4	-	-	TRBJ1-2	CASSLWGGGEAYGYTF	TGTGCCAGCAGTTTATGGGGTGGGGGAGAGGCCTATGGCTACACCTTC
TRBV7-2	TRBD1	few	TRBJ1-5	CASSEGTVNQPQHF	TGTGCCAGCAGCGAAGGGACAGTTAATCAGCCCCAGCATTTT
TRBV18	TRBD1	-	TRBJ2-3	CASSPRRQGARDTQYF	TGTGCCAGCTCACCGAGGCGGCAGGGGGCAAGGGATACGCAGTATTTT
TRBV7-2	-	few	TRBJ1-5	CACSSRRSQPQHF	TGTGCCTGCAGCTCCCGTCGGTCTCAGCCCCAGCATTTT
TRBV7-2	TRBD2	-	TRBJ2-1	CASSWTSGGAYNEQFF	TGTGCCAGCAGTTGGACTAGCGGGGGGGCCTACAATGAGCAGTTCTTC
TRBV12-5	-	-	TRBJ2-3	CASGFYGVTSTDTQYF	TGTGCTAGTGGTTTCTACGGGGTTACTAGCACAGATACGCAGTATTTT
TRBV4-2	TRBD1	few	TRBJ2-7	CASSQDPLGSQGASYEQYF	TGTGCCAGCAGCCAAGATCCTTTGGGAAGCCAGGGGGCCTCCTACGAGCAGTACTTC
TRBV5-1	TRBD2	many	TRBJ2-3	CASSSTSGGSTDTQYF	TGTGCCAGCAGCTCGACTAGCGGGGGAAGCACAGATACGCAGTATTTT
TRBV7-2	-	-	TRBJ2-4	CARSSGSEQYF	TGTGCCCGCAGCTCCGGGAGTGAGCAGTACTTC
TRBV12-3/TRBV12-4	-	few	TRBJ1-2	CASSFGIGREYGYTF	TGTGCCAGCAGTTTCGGTATAGGGAGGGAATATGGCTACACCTTC
TRBV28	-	few	TRBJ1-2	CASIDRLGVGGYTF	TGTGCCAGCATCGACAGGTTGGGAGTAGGTGGCTACACCTTC
TRBV29-1	-	many	TRBJ1-2	CSVEGSRGSYYGYTF	TGCAGCGTTGAGGGGAGTCGGGGATCCTACTATGGCTACACCTTC
TRBV9	-	-	TRBJ2-2	CASSVGPNTGELFF	TGTGCCAGCAGCGTAGGACCGAACACCGGGGAGCTGTTTTTT
TRBV12-3/TRBV12-4	-	few	TRBJ1-5	CASSLEQGRNQPQHF	TGTGCCAGCAGTTTAGAGCAGGGTAGGAATCAGCCCCAGCATTTT
TRBV20-1	TRBD2	few	TRBJ2-7	CSLSSGGLSYEQYF	TGCAGTCTTTCGAGCGGGGGGTTATCCTACGAGCAGTACTTC
TRBV5-1	-	few	TRBJ2-7	CASSSGGQLYEQYF	TGCGCCAGCAGCTCGGGGGGACAACTCTACGAGCAGTACTTC
TRBV2	TRBD2	-	TRBJ2-1	CASNPSGTYNEQFF	TGTGCCAGCAATCCAAGCGGGACCTACAATGAGCAGTTCTTC
TRBV7-9	TRBD2	-	TRBJ2-1	CASSREGGINEQFF	TGTGCCAGCAGCCGGGAGGGAGGGATAAATGAGCAGTTCTTC
TRBV3-1	TRBD2	once	TRBJ2-5	CASSQGGRAFQETQYF	TGTGCCAGCAGCCAAGGGGGGAGGGCCTTCCAAGAGACCCAGTACTTC
TRBV5-6	TRBD2	few	TRBJ2-6	CASRWGGEIPGANVLTF	TGTGCCAGCAGATGGGGAGGGGAGATCCCTGGGGCCAACGTCCTGACTTTC
TRBV5-6	-	few	TRBJ2-7	CASSLVTFDEQYF	TGTGCCAGCAGCTTGGTAACGTTTGACGAGCAGTACTTC
TRBV20-1	TRBD1	-	TRBJ2-4	CSARVGRGRGVTIQYF	TGCAGTGCTAGAGTTGGCAGGGGGCGCGGAGTTACCATTCAGTACTTC
TRBV14	-	-	TRBJ2-1	CASSHYPGTERQFF	TGTGCCAGCAGCCACTACCCGGGAACGGAGAGGCAGTTCTTC
TRBV20-1	TRBD1	-	TRBJ1-4	CSVSGGKSNEKLFF	TGCAGTGTATCAGGGGGGAAGTCTAATGAAAAACTGTTTTTT
TRBV15	TRBD1	-	TRBJ1-2	CATSKDRGANYGYTF	TGTGCCACCAGTAAGGACAGGGGAGCTAACTATGGCTACACCTTC
TRBV6-1	-	-	TRBJ1-5	CASSDPARVQPQHF	TGTGCCAGCAGTGATCCGGCAAGGGTTCAGCCCCAGCATTTT
TRBV7-2	-	-	TRBJ1-5	CASSRGGPSNQPQHF	TGTGCCAGCAGCCGCGGAGGACCAAGCAATCAGCCCCAGCATTTT
TRBV5-6	-	-	TRBJ1-5	CASSLGPGQNNQPQHF	TGTGCCAGCAGCTTGGGCCCCGGACAGAACAATCAGCCCCAGCATTTT
TRBV7-2	-	-	TRBJ1-1	CASTETRVHEAFF	TGTGCCAGCACTGAAACTCGAGTCCACGAAGCTTTCTTT
TRBV7-2	-	-	TRBJ2-4	CASSPFRSGGRNIQYF	TGTGCCAGCAGCCCCTTCCGGAGTGGAGGGAGAAACATTCAGTACTTC
TRBV12-3/TRBV12-4	TRBD1	-	TRBJ1-5	CASRPPGQGASGPQHF	TGTGCCAGCAGGCCTCCGGGACAGGGGGCAAGTGGGCCCCAGCATTTT
TRBV7-6	-	-	TRBJ2-1	CASSLEADRNEQFF	TGTGCCAGCAGCTTAGAGGCCGACAGGAATGAGCAGTTCTTC
TRBV12-3/TRBV12-4	TRBD1	few	TRBJ2-7	CASSLVPGGGQDGYEQYF	TGTGCCAGCAGTTTAGTTCCCGGTGGGGGACAGGACGGATACGAGCAGTACTTC
TRBV5-1	TRBD2	-	TRBJ2-7	CASSSSGLAGGPPTYEQYF	TGCGCCAGCAGCTCCTCGGGACTAGCGGGGGGCCCACCTACCTACGAGCAGTACTTC
TRBV9	TRBD1	-	TRBJ2-1	CASSGGQGYEQFF	TGTGCCAGCAGCGGGGGACAGGGCTACGAGCAGTTCTTC
TRBV11-2	TRBD1	-	TRBJ2-1	CASSLGTGYAHEQFF	TGTGCCAGCAGCTTGGGGACAGGGTATGCCCATGAGCAGTTCTTC
TRBV11-1	-	-	TRBJ2-3	CASSLGDGRFDTQYF	TGTGCCAGCAGCTTGGGTGACGGGAGATTTGATACGCAGTATTTT
TRBV10-3	TRBD1	many	TRBJ1-2	CAISGDSYGYTF	TGTGCCATCAGTGGGGACAGCTATGGCTACACCTTC
TRBV6-1	-	-	TRBJ2-1	CASSDPGYNEQFF	TGTGCCAGCAGTGACCCCGGCTACAATGAGCAGTTCTTC
TRBV6-4	-	-	TRBJ2-3	CASSSGASDTQYF	TGTGCCAGCAGTTCGGGGGCGTCAGATACGCAGTATTTT
TRBV2	TRBD1	-	TRBJ2-3	CASSGGTGGNTDTQYF	TGTGCCAGCAGTGGGGGGACAGGGGGCAACACAGATACGCAGTATTTT